The 10 T cell receptor beta chains in this list originate from one sample, sequenced in a study of CD8 T cells in Susac syndrome (dated by TCRdb to the late 2010s). Library generation was performed with the immunoSEQ multiplex PCR assay. RNA was extracted using the RNeasy kit, and roughly 0.5 to 1 microgram was reverse transcribed with random hexamers. TCRdb reran the public reads through fastp at Q25 and MiXCR, keeping productive beta chains. Every entry covers one CDR3 protein and lists the most common genes and DNA from its rows. The sample profile shows tens of thousands of distinct CDR3 sequences; 94% of them were found once. The top ten constitute approximately 0.9% of the sample. Sequences were obtained from CD8+ T cells from PBMCs. The source of these receptors is a human donor with Susac syndrome.

The rearrangement links TRBV7-9 to TRBJ2-5; 12 bases are a match to TRBD2. Germline CDR1 reads SEHNR; CDR2 reads FQNEAQ (reference sequence). The CDR3 length is 15 residues. V shed 3 bases and J 4 bases; nucleotides not matched to a gene: 3. CDR3: CASSFASGRGETQYF. The CDR3 DNA sequence: TGTGCCAGCAGCTTCGCTAGCGGGAGGGGAGAGACCCAGTACTTC.

CDR3: CASSKGGTDEANVLTF. Here the CDR3 DNA reads TGTGCCAGCAGCAAAGGCGGGACAGACGAGGCCAACGTCCTGACTTTC. V is TRBV13 and J is TRBJ2-6; D possibly corresponds to TRBD1 (7 bases). V shed 5 bases and J shed 6 bases, with 17 bases lying between them. CDR1 is PRHDT, CDR2 FYEKMQ, per germline (reference sequence). The CDR3 is 16 residues long.

The V call is TRBV28, the J call TRBJ2-1, with TRBD1 matching over 8 bases. The germline V gene has CDR1 MDHEN and CDR2 SYDVKM. CDR3 length equals 14 residues. After removal of 6 bases from V and 3 bases from J, the junction contained 4 bases not matched to a gene. CDR3 in amino acids: CASRSTGGYNEQFF. CDR3 nucleotides: TGTGCCAGCAGATCTACAGGGGGCTACAATGAGCAGTTCTTC.

The chain links TRBV7-6 to TRBJ2-1, with 7 bases aligning to TRBD1. CDR1 SGHVS and CDR2 FNYEAQ come from the germline V gene. The CDR3 sequence is 17 residues long. Losses at the gene ends were 5 bases for V and 0 bases for J; bases not matched to a gene: 10. CDR3 sequence reads: CASSPMVGGGSYNEQFF. CDR3 in DNA: TGTGCCAGCAGCCCGATGGTAGGGGGCGGCTCCTACAATGAGCAGTTCTTC.

In DNA, the CDR3 is TGTGCCAGCAGCTCTAGCGGGAACAACCCCCTCTACGAGCAGTACTTC. Translated, it gives CASSSSGNNPLYEQYF. This rearrangement joins TRBV7-9 to TRBJ2-7; 9 positions match TRBD2. The CDR3 is 16 residues long. CDR1 is SEHNR and CDR2 is FQNEAQ in the germline V gene (reference sequence). V was pared by 4 bases and J by 3 bases, with 10 bases of the junction left unmatched.

This chain links TRBV28 with TRBJ2-7; 10 bases map to TRBD2. With V trimmed by 6 bases and J by 7 bases, 9 bases remained unmatched. The CDR3 has 14 amino acids. CDR1 is MDHEN and CDR2 is SYDVKM in the germline V gene. CDR3 bases: TGTGCCAGCAGACCAGCGGGGGGGCCGTGGGAGCAGTACTTC. It is translated as CASRPAGGPWEQYF.

This clonotype was picked up a small number of times. This rearrangement joins TRBV6-1 to TRBJ2-6, with 9 bases aligning to TRBD1. Germline V gene data show CDR1 as MNHNS and CDR2 as SASEGT. The V gene end was trimmed by 11 bases and the J gene end by 0 bases; junction bases not matched to a gene: 5. This CDR3 contains 15 residues. In DNA form, the CDR3 reads TGTGCCGAGGGACAGGGAAGCTCTGGGGCCAACGTCCTGACTTTC. It translates to CAEGQGSSGANVLTF.

The chain is built from TRBV5-4 and TRBJ2-7; maybe TRBD2 (5 bases). Germline CDR1 and CDR2: SGHNT and YYREEE (reference sequence). Trimming removed 2 bases at V and 1 base at J, with 7 bases between. This CDR3 has 13 residues. DNA of the CDR3: TGTGCCAGCAGCTTTAGAGGGTCCTACGAGCAGTACTTC. It is translated as CASSFRGSYEQYF.

To note about this clonotype: At one end, the junction sequence differs from germline, possibly due to a read error. In DNA form, the CDR3 reads TGTGCCAGCAGTAACTCACAGCGGGAGGGAGGCCCAGATACGCAGTATTTT. Translation: CASSNSQREGGPDTQYF. The chain carries TRBV6-5 and TRBJ2-3, with TRBD2 identical over 10 bases. The CDR3 length is 17 residues. Germline values: CDR1 MNHEY, CDR2 SVGAGI.

V gene TRBV30 combines with J gene TRBJ1-4; TRBD1 matches 8 bases. The V gene end was trimmed by 3 bases and the J gene end by 4 bases; junction bases not matched to a gene: 10. CDR1 is GTSNPN, CDR2 SVGIG, per germline (reference sequence). There are 16 residues in the CDR3. Here the CDR3 reads CAWRTDREVVNEKLFF. DNA of the CDR3: TGTGCCTGGAGGACGGACAGGGAAGTTGTTAATGAAAAACTGTTTTTT.